This T cell receptor beta chain was sequenced for a study of response to subunit inactivated influenza vaccine. General study findings and limits: Each seasonal flu vaccination may recruit only limited new T cells, authors suggested.

About this clonotype: Its antigen is not identified.

In TCRdb, the RT-PCR reads were re-called with MiXCR into one record per CDR3 protein. The sample gives about 650,000 distinct CDR3 sequences, around 15% of which show up once; roughly 7.6% is in the top ten. The CDR3 runs 19 residues. Germline lookup yields CDR1 SGHTA and CDR2 FQGTGA. V gave up 1 base and J gave up 9 bases; unmatched junction bases: 17. The chain is built from TRBV7-3 and TRBJ2-1, with 11 bases matching TRBD2. This TCR derives from a man aged 50 to 59 who received an inactivated influenza vaccine. Here the sequenced sample was PBMCs from blood, taken approximately 15 days before vaccination. The CDR3 loop reads CASSLIGSPSGRRLVEQFF. CDR3 DNA: TGTGCCAGCAGCTTAATAGGCAGCCCTAGCGGGAGGAGACTCGTTGAGCAGTTCTTC. Based on the CDR3 plus reference TRBV7-3 and TRBJ2-1, the full variable domain is GAGVSQTPSNKVTEKGKYVELRCDPISGHTALYWYRQSLGQGPEFLIYFQGTGAADDSGLPNDRFFAVRPEGSVSTLKIQRTERGDSAVYLCASSLIGSPSGRRLVEQFFGPGTRLTVL.